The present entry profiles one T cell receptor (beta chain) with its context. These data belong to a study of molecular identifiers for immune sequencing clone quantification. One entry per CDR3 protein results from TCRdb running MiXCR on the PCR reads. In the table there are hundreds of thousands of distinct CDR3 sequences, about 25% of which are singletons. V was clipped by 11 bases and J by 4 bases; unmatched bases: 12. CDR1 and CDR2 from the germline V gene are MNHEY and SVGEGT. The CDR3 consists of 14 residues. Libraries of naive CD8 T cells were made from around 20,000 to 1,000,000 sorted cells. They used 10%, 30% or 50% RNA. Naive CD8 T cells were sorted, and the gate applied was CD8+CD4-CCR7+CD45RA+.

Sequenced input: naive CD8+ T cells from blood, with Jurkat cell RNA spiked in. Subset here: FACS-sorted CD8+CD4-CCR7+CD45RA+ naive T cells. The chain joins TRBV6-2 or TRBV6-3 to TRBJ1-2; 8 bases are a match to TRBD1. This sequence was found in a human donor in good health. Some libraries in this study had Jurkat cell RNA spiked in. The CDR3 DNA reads TGTGCCGGGAAAATCCGGGACAGGATCTATGGCTACACCTTC. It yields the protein CAGKIRDRIYGYTF.